This T cell receptor (beta chain) was retrieved from a study of technical replicates of blood from a handful of donors. TCRdb's copy holds only in-frame clones and misses some; the assay was immunoSEQ multiplex PCR. This table holds about 56,000 clones, 85% to 95% found once. The CDR3 totals 14 residues. V lost 6 bases and J 3 bases, leaving 11 bases between the germline ends. Germline CDR1 reads MNHNS; CDR2 reads SASEGT. Sequenced sample: PBMCs. V gene TRBV6-1 combines with J gene TRBJ2-2; D remains unclear. This clonotype was obtained from a human donor in good health. Some clones in this sample may be carry-over from other donors' samples. The CDR3 loop is CASRGNSHTGELFF. CDR3 coding DNA: TGTGCCAGCAGGGGTAACAGTCACACCGGGGAGCTGTTTTTT.